These 10 T cell receptor beta chains share one sample of origin, sequenced in a study of breast tumors, draining lymph nodes, adjacent tissues. Breast cancer patients provided tissue from their axillary draining lymph nodes. From the multiplex PCR reads, TCRdb called clonotypes with MiXCR, one entry per CDR3 protein. In the table there are more than 80,000 distinct CDR3 sequences, more than 25% of which are singletons. Source material: axillary lymph node tissue. The receptors originated from a female donor with breast cancer. Some clones in this sample may be carry-over from other donors' samples.

This clonotype was counted at least ten times. The chain uses TRBV5-8 and TRBJ2-6, with D possibly called TRBD1 or TRBD2 (6 bases each). This CDR3 has 16 residues. V lost 4 bases, J lost 2 bases, and 13 bases lay in between. The germline gives CDR1 SGHTS, CDR2 YDEGEE. The CDR3: CASSGGTKAGANVLTF. CDR3 bases: TGTGCCAGCAGCGGAGGGACAAAGGCTGGGGCCAACGTCCTGACTTTC.

This clonotype showed up just a few times. V gene TRBV28 combines with J gene TRBJ1-2; 8 bases align to TRBD1. Germline-derived CDR1 and CDR2 are MDHEN and SYDVKM. J was trimmed by 7 bases and V by 3 bases; bases with no gene match: 7. This CDR3 is built from 14 residues. DNA of the CDR3: TGTGCCAGCAGTTTGCGCCAGGGGGCCGGTGGCTACACCTTC. It codes for CASSLRQGAGGYTF.

The table lists this clonotype with many counts. This chain links TRBV5-1 with TRBJ2-5, with a possible D match to TRBD2 (6 bases). The CDR3 runs to 15 residues. Trimming removed 4 bases at V and 3 bases at J, with 16 bases between. CDR1 SGHRS and CDR2 YFSETQ come from the germline V gene. The CDR3 loop reads CASSTTRTVKETQYF. The CDR3, as DNA: TGCGCCAGCAGCACGACTAGAACGGTAAAAGAGACCCAGTACTTC.

In the case of this clonotype: A read error may explain this, as a much larger clone is one base away. The chain links TRBV28 to TRBJ1-4; D is uncertain. The CDR3 totals 17 residues. V was pared by 3 bases and J by 0 bases, with 14 bases between. Germline CDR1 is MDHEN and CDR2 is SYDVKM. CDR3 bases: TGTGCCAGCAGTTTCCCAGCGAGAGGTTCAACTAATGAAAAACTGTTTTTT. Translated, it gives CASSFPARGSTNEKLFF. Full variable domain (remainder filled in from reference TRBV28 and TRBJ1-4): DVKVTQSSRYLVKRTGEKVFLECVQDMDHENMFWYRQDPGLGLRLIYFSYDVKMKEKGDIPEGYSVSREKKERFSLILESASTNQTSMYLCASSFPARGSTNEKLFFGSGTQLSVL.

The V call is TRBV5-6, the J call TRBJ1-1; perhaps TRBD1 as D (6 bases). The germline V and J ends were trimmed by 3 bases and 4 bases, with 13 bases remaining between them. CDR3 size: 14 residues. CDR1 is SGHDT and CDR2 is YYEEEE in the germline V gene. This CDR3 reads CASSYRTEGTEAFF. DNA of the CDR3: TGTGCCAGCAGCTACCGGACAGAAGGCACTGAAGCTTTCTTT.

This clonotype was recorded at least ten times. The gene calls are TRBV5-1 and TRBJ2-3; D gene unclear. The CDR3 runs to 13 residues. Germline loops: CDR1 SGHRS, CDR2 YFSETQ. Between the trimmed V and J ends, which lost 0 bases and 5 bases, there was a span of 7 bases. CDR3 in amino acids: CASSLDTRDTQYF. The CDR3 DNA sequence: TGCGCCAGCAGCTTGGACACGAGAGATACGCAGTATTTT.

The chain employs TRBV5-4 and TRBJ2-7; 8 nucleotides align to TRBD1. V trimming: 2 bases; J trimming: 3 bases; junction bases outside the gene matches: 13. Germline assignment: CDR1 SGHNT and CDR2 YYREEE (reference sequence). CDR3 length equals 17 residues. The CDR3 DNA follows: TGTGCCAGCAGCTTACGGACAGGGTACGGGACCCACTACGAGCAGTACTTC. This encodes CASSLRTGYGTHYEQYF. The whole variable domain, filled in from reference TRBV5-4 and TRBJ2-7, reads ETGVTQSPTHLIKTRGQQVTLRCSSQSGHNTVSWYQQALGQGPQFIFQYYREEENGRGNFPPRFSGLQFPNYSSELNVNALELDDSALYLCASSLRTGYGTHYEQYFGPGTRLTVT.

In this sample, this clonotype turned up once. V usage is TRBV14 and J usage is TRBJ2-1, with D unclear. V lost 3 bases, J lost 13 bases, and 16 bases lay in between. The CDR3 has 13 residues. Germline V gives CDR1 SGHDN, CDR2 FVKESK. The CDR3 region has the DNA TGTGCCAGCAGCCAGGATACGACTTGGGGACAGTTCTTC. Its translation: CASSQDTTWGQFF.

This clonotype was recorded a few times. A much larger clone differs from this one at a single base, so this may be a read error. The rearrangement uses TRBV6-2 or TRBV6-3 and TRBJ2-5, with TRBD2 as a possible D gene (5 bases). Germline lookup yields CDR1 MNHEY and CDR2 SVGEGT. Trimming took off 4 bases at V and 13 bases at J, with 22 bases between the two ends. This CDR3 spans 14 amino acids. Written as DNA, the CDR3 is TGTGCCAGCAGTTCCCAGCCAAGCGGAGTGGCCCGGTACTTC. Translation gives CASSSQPSGVARYF.

The sample holds many counts of this clonotype. The V gene is TRBV7-3, the J gene TRBJ2-1; 7 nucleotides match TRBD2. From germline, CDR1 is SGHTA and CDR2 FQGTGA. The junction had 7 bases not matched to a gene; V was cut back by 0 bases and J by 2 bases. The CDR3 contains 17 residues. The CDR3 DNA is TGTGCCAGCAGCTTAACAGCTCGCGGGGGAGCCTACAATGAGCAGTTCTTC. Its translation is CASSLTARGGAYNEQFF.